A single sample is the source of the 15 T cell receptor beta chains below, sequenced in a study of human T cells and chemical hapten exposure. TCRdb ran MiXCR on the RACE reads and lists one entry per CDR3 protein. Of tens of thousands of distinct CDR3 sequences in the sample, roughly a tenth were seen once. Sample time point: pre-sensitization, week 0. The treatment: therapeutic diphenylcyclopropenone sensitization with weekly scalp DPC. Source: whole blood, taken in connection with sensitization to the hapten diphenylcyclopropenone (DPC). The receptors come from a man aged 35-49 years with alopecia areata. Some clones in this sample may be carry-over from other donors' samples.

At least ten counts were recorded for this clonotype. The chain combines TRBV19 with TRBJ2-5; 9 nucleotides line up with TRBD1. The CDR3 runs 15 residues. With V trimmed by 10 bases and J by 5 bases, 14 bases remained unmatched. Per germline, CDR1 LNHDA and CDR2 SQIVND (reference sequence). CDR3 coding DNA: TGTGCCACCCAGACGGGACAGGGATACTTGGAGACCCAGTACTTC. This encodes CATQTGQGYLETQYF.

This clonotype was seen at least ten times. The chain recombines TRBV12-5 with TRBJ2-3, with D possibly TRBD2 on 5 matching bases. Between the trimmed V and J ends, which lost 6 bases and 4 bases, there was a span of 14 bases. Germline CDR1 LGHNT, CDR2 FRNRAP. The length of the CDR3 is 14 residues. CDR3 in DNA: TGTGCTAGTGGCTCCGGTGAGGGATCAGATACGCAGTATTTT. Protein product: CASGSGEGSDTQYF.

The chain uses TRBV5-4 and TRBJ2-7; TRBD2 is a possible D gene (6 bases). The germline V gene has CDR1 SGHNT and CDR2 YYREEE (reference sequence). V was trimmed by 0 bases and J by 2 bases, leaving 12 bases between them. The CDR3 covers 15 residues. The CDR3 here is CASSLDGRGAYEQYF. Written as DNA, the CDR3 is TGTGCCAGCAGCTTGGACGGGAGAGGCGCCTACGAGCAGTACTTC.

This clonotype was counted ten times or more. This chain joins TRBV20-1 and TRBJ1-2, with D hard to call. Per the germline V gene, CDR1 is DFQATT and CDR2 is SNEGSKA (reference sequence). V was cut by 0 bases and J by 4 bases, with 6 bases left in between. This CDR3 comprises 12 residues. The CDR3 loop reads CSARDTVYGYTF. As DNA, the CDR3 is TGCAGTGCTAGAGATACAGTCTATGGCTACACCTTC.

There are a few counts of this clonotype. DNA for the CDR3: TGCAGTGCTAGAGGACAGGGGGCAAAAACCGGGGAGCTGTTTTTT. It specifies CSARGQGAKTGELFF. The chain links TRBV20-1 to TRBJ2-2, with 10 bases that match TRBD1. The CDR3 totals 15 residues. Germline CDR1 and CDR2: DFQATT and SNEGSKA (reference sequence). V dropped 1 base and J dropped 5; count of bases not matched to a gene: 4.

In nucleotides, the CDR3 is TGCAGTGCTAGTAGGGCAACTGGCTACACCTTC. Protein product: CSASRATGYTF. The chain is built from TRBV20-1 and TRBJ1-2; D gene unclear. This CDR3 is 11 amino acids long. The V gene's germline CDR1 is DFQATT and CDR2 SNEGSKA (reference sequence). Trimming pared 3 bases from V and 7 bases from J, leaving 9 bases between.

This clonotype has a count of ten or more. The J gene is TRBJ2-2, the V gene TRBV15; either TRBD1 or TRBD2 may supply D (6 bases each). The CDR3 is 14 amino acids. Between the trimmed V and J ends, which lost 6 bases and 8 bases, there was a span of 16 bases. CDR1 is LNHNV, CDR2 YYDKDF, per germline (reference sequence). The CDR3 nucleotides read TGTGCCACCAGGGCTACGGGGGCGTATGGGGAGCTGTTTTTT. It encodes CATRATGAYGELFF.

This clonotype appeared many times. J is TRBJ2-1 and V is TRBV20-1; TRBD2 aligns across 10 bases. Germline lookup yields CDR1 DFQATT and CDR2 SNEGSKA (reference sequence). The V and J ends lost 3 bases and 4 bases, in that order; junction bases with no gene match: 9. The CDR3 is 16 amino acids. The DNA for the CDR3 is TGCAGTGCTAGTTCGGCTAGCGGGGGCACATACAATGAGCAGTTCTTC. It translates to CSASSASGGTYNEQFF.

This clonotype was observed a few times. The chain couples TRBV7-2 to TRBJ2-7; 11 bases are shared with TRBD2. With 4 bases clipped from V and 0 bases from J, the junction kept 2 bases outside the gene matches. Germline V gene sequence: CDR1 SGHTA, CDR2 FQGNSA. The CDR3 length is 15 residues. The CDR3 loop is CASSSTSGGSYEQYF. DNA of the CDR3: TGTGCCAGCAGCTCCACTAGCGGGGGCTCCTACGAGCAGTACTTC.

The sample holds many counts of this clonotype. V gene TRBV11-2 combines with J gene TRBJ1-4, with D tentatively TRBD1 (5 bases). The CDR3 covers 13 residues. CDR1 is SGHAT, CDR2 FQNNGV, per germline. Trimming removed 1 base at V and 11 bases at J, with 11 bases between. The CDR3 sequence: CASSLVQGWKLFF. In nucleotides, the CDR3 is TGTGCCAGCAGCTTAGTTCAGGGTTGGAAACTGTTTTTT.

This clonotype was detected ten times or more. The J gene is TRBJ2-7, the V gene TRBV21-1; the table's D call of TRBD1 was not tested on the DNA. TRBV21-1 is noted as a pseudogene. The CDR3 sequence is 13 residues long. The CDR3 coding sequence is TGTGCCAGTACGGGACAGGGAACCTACGAGCAGTACTTC. It encodes CASTGQGTYEQYF.

This clonotype showed up many times. The chain combines TRBV20-1 with TRBJ2-7, with D possibly being TRBD2 (5 bases). V was clipped by 0 bases and J by 4 bases, with 10 bases between them. Germline lookup yields CDR1 DFQATT and CDR2 SNEGSKA (reference sequence). This CDR3 region has 13 residues. The CDR3, as DNA: TGCAGTGCTAGAGATCCTCTAGCTTACGAGCAGTACTTC. Its protein is CSARDPLAYEQYF.

The rearrangement joins TRBV20-1 to TRBJ2-3; TRBD2 agrees at 11 bases. Germline-derived CDR1 and CDR2 are DFQATT and SNEGSKA (reference sequence). The V and J ends lost 3 bases and 7 bases, in that order; junction bases with no gene match: 6. This CDR3 region has 14 residues. The CDR3 bases are TGCAGTGCTAGGCTAGCGGGAGGACGAAATACGCAGTATTTT. As protein: CSARLAGGRNTQYF.

This clonotype was counted many times. This chain links TRBV6-1 with TRBJ1-1, with TRBD1 matching 7 bases. V was pared by 4 bases and J by 5 bases, with 4 bases of the junction left unmatched. The germline V gene has CDR1 MNHNS and CDR2 SASEGT. The CDR3 has 13 residues. The CDR3 coding sequence is TGTGCCAGCAGTGTAAACAGGGGAACTGAAGCTTTCTTT. This encodes CASSVNRGTEAFF.

The chain joins TRBV20-1 to TRBJ2-2; TRBD2 matches 9 bases. V was pared by 5 bases and J by 4 bases, with 8 bases of the junction left unmatched. The germline gives CDR1 DFQATT, CDR2 SNEGSKA (reference sequence). CDR3 size: 15 residues. The CDR3 reads CSADGREGRTGELFF. CDR3 DNA: TGCAGTGCTGACGGGCGGGAGGGCCGCACCGGGGAGCTGTTTTTT.